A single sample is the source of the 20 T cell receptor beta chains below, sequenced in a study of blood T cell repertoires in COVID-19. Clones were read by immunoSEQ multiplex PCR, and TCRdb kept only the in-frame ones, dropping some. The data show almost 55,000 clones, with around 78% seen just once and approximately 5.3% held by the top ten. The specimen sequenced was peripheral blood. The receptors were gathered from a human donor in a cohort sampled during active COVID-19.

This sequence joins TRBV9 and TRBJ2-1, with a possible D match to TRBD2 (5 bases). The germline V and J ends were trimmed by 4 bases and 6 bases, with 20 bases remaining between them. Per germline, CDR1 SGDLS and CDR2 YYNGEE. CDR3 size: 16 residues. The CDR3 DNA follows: TGTGCCAGCAGCCCTCCTCAAGGAGGTAGCCTCAATGAGCAGTTCTTC. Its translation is CASSPPQGGSLNEQFF.

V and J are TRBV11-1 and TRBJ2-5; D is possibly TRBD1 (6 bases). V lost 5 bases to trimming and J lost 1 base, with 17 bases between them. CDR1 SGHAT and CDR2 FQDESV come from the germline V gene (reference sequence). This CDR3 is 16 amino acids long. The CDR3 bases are TGTGCCAGCAGCCGTAACAGGGCAACCACCCAAGAGACCCAGTACTTC. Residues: CASSRNRATTQETQYF.

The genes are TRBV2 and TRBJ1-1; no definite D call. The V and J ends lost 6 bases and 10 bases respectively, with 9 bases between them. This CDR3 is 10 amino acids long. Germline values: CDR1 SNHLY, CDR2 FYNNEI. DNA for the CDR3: TGTGCCAGCAGCGTCGAGAGAGCTTTCTTT. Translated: CASSVERAFF.

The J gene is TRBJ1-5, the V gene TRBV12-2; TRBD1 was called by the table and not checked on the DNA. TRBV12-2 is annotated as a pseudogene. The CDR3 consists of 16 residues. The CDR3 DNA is TGTGCAAGTCGCTTAGAAACACAGGTTAGCAATCAGCCCCAGCATTTT. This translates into CASRLETQVSNQPQHF.

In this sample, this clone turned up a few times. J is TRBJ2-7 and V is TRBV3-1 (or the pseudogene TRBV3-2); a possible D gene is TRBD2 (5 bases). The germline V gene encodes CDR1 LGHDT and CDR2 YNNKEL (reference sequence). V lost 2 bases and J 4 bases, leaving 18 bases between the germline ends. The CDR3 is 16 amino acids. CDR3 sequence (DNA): TGTGCCAGCAGCCAATTCTCCGGGCGCCTAGCTTACGAGCAGTACTTC. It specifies CASSQFSGRLAYEQYF.

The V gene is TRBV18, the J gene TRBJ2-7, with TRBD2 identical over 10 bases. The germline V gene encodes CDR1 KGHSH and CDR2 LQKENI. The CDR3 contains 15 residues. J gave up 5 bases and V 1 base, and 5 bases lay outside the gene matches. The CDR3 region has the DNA TGTGCCAGCTCACCACGGCTAGCGGGAGCCAACGAGCAGTACTTC. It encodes CASSPRLAGANEQYF.

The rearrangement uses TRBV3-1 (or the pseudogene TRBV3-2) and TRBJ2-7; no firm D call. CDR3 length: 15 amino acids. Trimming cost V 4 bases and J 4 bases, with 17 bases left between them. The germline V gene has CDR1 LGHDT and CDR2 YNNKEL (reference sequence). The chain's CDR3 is CASSPGRYGGYEQYF. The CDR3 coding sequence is TGTGCCAGCAGCCCCGGAAGATATGGCGGTTACGAGCAGTACTTC.

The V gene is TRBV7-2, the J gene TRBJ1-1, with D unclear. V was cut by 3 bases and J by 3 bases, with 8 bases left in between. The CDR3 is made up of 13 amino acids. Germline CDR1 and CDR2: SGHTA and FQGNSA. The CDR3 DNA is TGTGCCAGCAGCTTTCAACAGTACACTGAAGCTTTCTTT. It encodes CASSFQQYTEAFF.

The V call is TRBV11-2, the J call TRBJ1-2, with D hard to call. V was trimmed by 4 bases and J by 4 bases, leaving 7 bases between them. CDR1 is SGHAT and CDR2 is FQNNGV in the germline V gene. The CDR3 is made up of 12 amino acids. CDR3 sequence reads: CASSYNIYGYTF. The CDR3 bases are TGTGCCAGCAGCTACAATATCTATGGCTACACCTTC.

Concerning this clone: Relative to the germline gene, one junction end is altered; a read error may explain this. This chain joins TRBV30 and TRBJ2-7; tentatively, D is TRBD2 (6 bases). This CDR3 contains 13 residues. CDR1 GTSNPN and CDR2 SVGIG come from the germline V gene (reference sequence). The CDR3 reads CAWSVEGPYEQCF. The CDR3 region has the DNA TGTGCCTGGAGTGTGGAGGGACCCTACGAGCAGTGCTTC. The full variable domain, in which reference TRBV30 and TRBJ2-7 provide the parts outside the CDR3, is SQTIHQWPATLVQPVGSPLSLECTVEGTSNPNLYWYRQAAGRGLQLLFYSVGIGQISSEVPQNLSASRPQDRQFILSSKKLLLSDSGFYLCAWSVEGPYEQCFGPGTRLTVT.

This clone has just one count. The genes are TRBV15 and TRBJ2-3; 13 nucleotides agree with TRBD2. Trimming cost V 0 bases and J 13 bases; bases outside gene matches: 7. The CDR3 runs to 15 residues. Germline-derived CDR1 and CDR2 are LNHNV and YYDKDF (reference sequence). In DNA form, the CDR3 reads TGTGCCACCAGCAGAGACCCGCGGACTAGCGGGGGAGAGTATTTT. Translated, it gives CATSRDPRTSGGEYF.

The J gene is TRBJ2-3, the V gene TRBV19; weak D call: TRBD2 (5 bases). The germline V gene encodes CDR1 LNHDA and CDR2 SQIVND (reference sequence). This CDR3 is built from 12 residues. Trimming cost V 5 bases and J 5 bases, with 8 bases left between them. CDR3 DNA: TGTGCCAGTAGTCCCCGGGGAGATACGCAGTATTTT. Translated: CASSPRGDTQYF.

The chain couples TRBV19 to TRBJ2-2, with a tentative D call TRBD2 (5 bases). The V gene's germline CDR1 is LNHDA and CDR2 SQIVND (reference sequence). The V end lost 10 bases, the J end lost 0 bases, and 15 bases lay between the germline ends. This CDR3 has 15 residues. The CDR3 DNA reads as TGTGCCACCCGAGGGTCCCAGGCGAACACCGGGGAGCTGTTTTTT. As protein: CATRGSQANTGELFF.

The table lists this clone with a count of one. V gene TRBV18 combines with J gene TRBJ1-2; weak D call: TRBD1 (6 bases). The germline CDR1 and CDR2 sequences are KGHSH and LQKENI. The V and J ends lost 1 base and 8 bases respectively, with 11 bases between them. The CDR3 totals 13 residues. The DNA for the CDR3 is TGTGCCAGCTCACCACAGAAGGGGGACGGCTACACCTTC. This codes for CASSPQKGDGYTF.

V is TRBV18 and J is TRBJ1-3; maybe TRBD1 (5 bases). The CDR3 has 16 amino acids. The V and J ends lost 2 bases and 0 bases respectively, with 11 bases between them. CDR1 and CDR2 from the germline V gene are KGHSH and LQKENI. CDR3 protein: CASSPVKGISGNTIYF. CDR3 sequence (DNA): TGTGCCAGCTCACCAGTAAAGGGGATCTCTGGAAACACCATATATTTT.

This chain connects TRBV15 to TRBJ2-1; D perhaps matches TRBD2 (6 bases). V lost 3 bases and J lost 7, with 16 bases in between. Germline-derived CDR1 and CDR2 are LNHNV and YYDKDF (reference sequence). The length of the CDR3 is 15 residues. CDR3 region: CATSRAGTERNEQFF. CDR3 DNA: TGTGCCACCAGCAGGGCCGGGACTGAGAGGAATGAGCAGTTCTTC.

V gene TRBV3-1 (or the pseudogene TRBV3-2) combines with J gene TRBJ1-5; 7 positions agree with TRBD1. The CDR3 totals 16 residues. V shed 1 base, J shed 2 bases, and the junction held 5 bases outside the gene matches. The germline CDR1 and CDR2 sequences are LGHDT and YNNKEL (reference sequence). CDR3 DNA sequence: TGTGCCAGCAGCCAAGGGGGTACAGGGGGCAATCAGCCCCAGCATTTT. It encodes CASSQGGTGGNQPQHF.

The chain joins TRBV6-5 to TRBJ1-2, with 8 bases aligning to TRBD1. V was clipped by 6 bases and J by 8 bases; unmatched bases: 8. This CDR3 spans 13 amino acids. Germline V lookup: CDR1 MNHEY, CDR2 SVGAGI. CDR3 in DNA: TGTGCCAGCAGGGGACAGGACTTTCAAGGCTACACCTTC. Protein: CASRGQDFQGYTF.

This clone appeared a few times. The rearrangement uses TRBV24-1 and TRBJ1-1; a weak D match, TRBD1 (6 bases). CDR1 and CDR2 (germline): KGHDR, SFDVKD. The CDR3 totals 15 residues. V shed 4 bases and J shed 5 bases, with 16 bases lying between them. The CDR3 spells CATSEGGDSGTEAFF. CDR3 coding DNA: TGTGCCACCAGTGAAGGGGGGGATAGTGGGACTGAAGCTTTCTTT.

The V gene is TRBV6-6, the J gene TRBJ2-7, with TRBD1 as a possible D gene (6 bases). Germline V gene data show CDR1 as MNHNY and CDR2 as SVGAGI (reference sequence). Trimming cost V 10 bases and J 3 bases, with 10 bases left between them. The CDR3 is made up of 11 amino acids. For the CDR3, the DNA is TGTGCCATCAGCAGGGGCTACGAGCAGTACTTC. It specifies CAISRGYEQYF.